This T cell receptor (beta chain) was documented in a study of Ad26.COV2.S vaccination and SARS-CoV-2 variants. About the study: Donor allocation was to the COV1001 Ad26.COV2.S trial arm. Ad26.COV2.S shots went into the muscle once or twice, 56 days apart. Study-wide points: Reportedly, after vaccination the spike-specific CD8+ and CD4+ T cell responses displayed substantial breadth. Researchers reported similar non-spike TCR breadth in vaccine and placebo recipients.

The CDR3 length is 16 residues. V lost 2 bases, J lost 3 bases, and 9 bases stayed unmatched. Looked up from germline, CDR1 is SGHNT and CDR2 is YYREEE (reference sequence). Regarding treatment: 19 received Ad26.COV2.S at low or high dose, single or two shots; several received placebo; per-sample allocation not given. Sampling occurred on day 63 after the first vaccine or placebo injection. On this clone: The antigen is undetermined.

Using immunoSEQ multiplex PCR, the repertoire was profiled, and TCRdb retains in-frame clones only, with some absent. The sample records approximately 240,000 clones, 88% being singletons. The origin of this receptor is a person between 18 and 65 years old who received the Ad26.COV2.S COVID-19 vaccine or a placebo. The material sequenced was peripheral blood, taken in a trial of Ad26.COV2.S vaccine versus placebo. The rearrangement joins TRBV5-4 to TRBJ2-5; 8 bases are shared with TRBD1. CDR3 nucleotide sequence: TGTGCCAGCAGCTTAATGGGCCAGGGGGCAGAAGAGACCCAGTACTTC. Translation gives CASSLMGQGAEETQYF. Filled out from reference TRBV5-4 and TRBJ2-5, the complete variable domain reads ETGVTQSPTHLIKTRGQQVTLRCSSQSGHNTVSWYQQALGQGPQFIFQYYREEENGRGNFPPRFSGLQFPNYSSELNVNALELDDSALYLCASSLMGQGAEETQYFGPGTRLLVL.